Below, one T cell receptor beta chain is given with its context. This receptor's antigen is unknown. Base qualities are missing; no much larger clone stands one base away. Patients with uncontrolled infections, other autoimmune diseases, pregnancy or lactation were excluded. Diagnoses were based on clinical symptoms, serum thyroxine and TRAb, thyroid ultrasound and orbital computed tomography. Trizol reagent was used to extract total RNA, and RNA quality was then checked on an Agilent 2100 Bioanalyzer. The germline V gene supplies CDR1 SQVTM and CDR2 ANQGSEA. V is cut by 1 base and J by 0 bases, and the space between the germline ends is 10 bases. Spanning cysteine to phenylalanine, the CDR3 consists of 14 amino acids. The DNA shown is the 42-base CDR3, in frame from base 1. This entry belongs to a study of T cells in Graves' hyperthyroidism and ophthalmopathy (dated by TCRdb to about 2019). Context from the whole study: TCR V-J signatures able to tell the groups apart were searched for in a discovery cohort of around 95 patients, of whom about 40 had Graves' ophthalmopathy and roughly 57 had stable Graves' hyperthyroidism. After sampling, hyperthyroidism patients received methimazole starting at 30 mg daily, and ophthalmopathy patients received high-dose intravenous methylprednisolone. The study also compared thyroid tissue and blood T-cell repertoires from a handful of Graves' hyperthyroidism patients. An independent validation cohort of 18 to 20 hyperthyroidism patients and about 16 patients who later progressed to ophthalmopathy tested prospective prediction of ophthalmopathy. According to the paper, TCR Vbeta CDR3 sequencing was carried out on over 130 peripheral blood samples, which came from approximately 41 ophthalmopathy, some 73 hyperthyroidism and about 17 progressor patients. The approximately 98 discovery patients were randomly divided into training and test sets at a 7:3 ratio.

Paper-wide results and their limitations: Sample size was not statistically predetermined, and blinding of investigators to group allocation was not performed. A 13 V-J signature model separated ophthalmopathy from stable hyperthyroidism, with approximately 86% sensitivity and about 81% specificity in cross-validation and 80%/75% in testing. Most expanded thyroid clonotypes (frequency above 0.001) were also detected in blood, a finding suggesting that blood repertoires may reflect thyroid immune responses. During validation, the model predicted progression to ophthalmopathy a median of approximately 6 months ahead of onset, with just under 71% sensitivity and 72.22% specificity.

The TCR beta CDR3 regions were amplified from RNA transcripts. The first round of RT-PCR for the TCR CDR3 was performed with the HTBI primer set and the Qiagen OneStep RT-PCR kit. Libraries were constructed in a second round of multiplex PCR, after which size selection and purification were performed. Libraries were sequenced paired-end with 100 bp reads on an Illumina HiSeq2000. Per the source publication's procedure: SOAPnuke was used to process the raw data, throwing out any read that contained adapters or uncalled bases, had a mean Phred below 15, or lacked an exact constant-primer or identifier match. COPE v1.2.5 was used to merge high-quality paired reads, and clonotypes were defined as unique nucleotide sequences. MiTCR v1.1 was used to align clonotypes to the IMGT TRBV, TRBD and TRBJ reference segments. The analysis included only V-J combinations with a frequency above 0.0001, which together covered roughly 99% of the repertoires. The TCS score was defined as F50 (clonal expansion) divided by E x V (chaos), with BLOSUM62-based TCRdist calculated between CDR3 peptides within each V-J. Welch's t-statistics and random forest reduced roughly 500 V-J features to roughly 13, which were used in a naive Bayes classifier (R e1071). The Morisita-Horn index was used to measure how similar the thyroid and blood repertoires were. The raw public data were reprocessed by TCRdb itself: fastp quality trimming at Q25, MiXCR clonotype calling, in-frame beta chains only. Duplicate CDR3 protein sequences are folded into a single record with the most common DNA and genes. TCRdb assigned the V and J calls; the authors' analysis was not used. Here the sample has about 700,000 distinct CDR3 sequences; 45% occur a single time. Clones ranked in the top ten supply less than 9% of the sample.

Rearrangement joined TRBV29-1 to TRBJ2-7; the D gene remains uncertain. Source material: peripheral blood or thyroid tissue (not recorded which). The sequence derives from an adult man with Graves' disease, either hyperthyroidism or ophthalmopathy (not recorded which). The CDR3 region reads CSVEGRGPSYEQYF. The nucleotide sequence is given as TGCAGCGTTGAAGGGCGTGGGCCCTCCTACGAGCAGTACTTC.